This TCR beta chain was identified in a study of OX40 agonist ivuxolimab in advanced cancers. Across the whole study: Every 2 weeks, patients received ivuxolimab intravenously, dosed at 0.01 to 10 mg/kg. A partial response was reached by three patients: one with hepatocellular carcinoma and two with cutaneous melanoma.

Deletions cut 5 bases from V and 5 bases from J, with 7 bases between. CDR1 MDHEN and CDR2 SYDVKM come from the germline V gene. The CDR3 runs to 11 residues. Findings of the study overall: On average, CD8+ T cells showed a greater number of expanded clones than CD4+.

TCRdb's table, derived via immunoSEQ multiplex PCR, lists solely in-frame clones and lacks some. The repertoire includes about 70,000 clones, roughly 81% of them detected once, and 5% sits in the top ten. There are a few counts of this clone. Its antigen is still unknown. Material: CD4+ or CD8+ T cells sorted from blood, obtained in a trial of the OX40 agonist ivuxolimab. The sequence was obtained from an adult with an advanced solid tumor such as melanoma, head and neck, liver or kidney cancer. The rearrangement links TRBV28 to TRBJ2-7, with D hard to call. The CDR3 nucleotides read TGTGCCAGCAGTAATAACAACGAGCAGTACTTC. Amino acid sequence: CASSNNNEQYF.